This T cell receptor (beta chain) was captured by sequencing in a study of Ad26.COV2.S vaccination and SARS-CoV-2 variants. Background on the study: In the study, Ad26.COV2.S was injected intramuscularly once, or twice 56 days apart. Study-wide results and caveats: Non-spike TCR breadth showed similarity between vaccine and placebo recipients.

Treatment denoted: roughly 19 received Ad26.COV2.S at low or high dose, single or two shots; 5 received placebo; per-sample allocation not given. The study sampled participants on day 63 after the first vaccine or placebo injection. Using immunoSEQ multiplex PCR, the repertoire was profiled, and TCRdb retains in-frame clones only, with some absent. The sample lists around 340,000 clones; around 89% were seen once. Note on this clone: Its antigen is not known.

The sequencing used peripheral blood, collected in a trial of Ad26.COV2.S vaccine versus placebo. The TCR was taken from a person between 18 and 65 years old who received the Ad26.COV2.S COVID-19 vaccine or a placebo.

The CDR3 spells CASSQGRASTDTQYF. CDR3 nucleotides: TGTGCCAGCAGCCAAGGAAGGGCCAGCACAGATACGCAGTATTTT. The J gene is TRBJ2-3, the V gene TRBV3-1 (or the pseudogene TRBV3-2), with no clear D. V was trimmed by 1 base and J by 0 bases, leaving 8 bases between them. Per germline, CDR1 LGHDT and CDR2 YNNKEL (reference sequence). This CDR3 has 15 amino acids.